This T cell receptor beta chain was obtained from a study of blood T cells in healthy people across ages. CDR1 SQVTM and CDR2 ANQGSEA come from the germline V gene. The germline V and J ends were trimmed by 6 bases and 0 bases, with 7 bases remaining between them. The CDR3 is 12 residues long. This clonotype was counted ten times or more. The study drew donors from healthy Caucasian individuals in Russia aged roughly 6 to 90. Next came a second PCR, run for about 7 to 12 cycles, which used a sample-barcoded 5' primer along with a J-beta primer mix. Tagging of each cDNA molecule was performed by a template-switch adaptor with 12 random nucleotides. From the 5' RACE reads, TCRdb called clonotypes with MiXCR, one entry per CDR3 protein. The table has some 1,800,000 distinct CDR3 sequences, roughly 43% seen once; the top ten hold about 23%.

The sample taken for sequencing was blood. The receptor was derived from a human donor in good health. The J gene is TRBJ2-3, the V gene TRBV29-1, with D hard to call. DNA for the CDR3: TGCAGCGTCGAGGACAGCACAGATACGCAGTATTTT. The encoded protein is CSVEDSTDTQYF.